This T cell receptor beta chain was obtained from a study of T-cell memory formation after mild COVID-19. Study-level information: TCR clusters mostly belonged to single donors. Whole-study results and caveats: Mainly CM and EM harbored the contracting CD4+ clones; mainly EMRA harbored the CD8+ ones.

Remarks on this clonotype: Its target is unknown.

Trimming at V came to 2 bases and at J to 8 bases, leaving 5 bases not matched to a gene. The length of the CDR3 is 13 residues. From germline, CDR1 is MNHEY and CDR2 SVGEGT. One entry per CDR3 protein, called by TCRdb with MiXCR from the 5' RACE reads. The top ten clones hold roughly a quarter of a sample with roughly 86,000 distinct CDR3 sequences, around an eighth of them seen once. Sequencing was performed on PBMCs or a T cell subset sorted from them (not recorded which). The TCR sequence derives from an adult woman who had mild COVID-19 (a few samples of this study predate the infection). Cell type and time point are not known. This rearrangement joins TRBV6-2 or TRBV6-3 to TRBJ1-2; TRBD1 agrees at 7 bases. DNA for the CDR3: TGTGCCAGCAGTTACGAAACAGGGGACGGCTACACCTTC. Protein: CASSYETGDGYTF.